This TCR beta chain derives from a study of early T cells in non-severe SARS-CoV-2 infection. Looking at the study overall: Sequencing of unsorted whole blood was done on bulk RNA, leaving chains unpaired. Notes on the study in general: Anti-spike CD8 specificities were favored by VDJdb matching, whose results missed private and CD4 specificities.

TCRdb processed the 5' RACE reads anew with MiXCR; each CDR3 protein has one entry. Among over 45,000 distinct CDR3 sequences listed, 10% to 13% were seen once. CDR3 size: 13 residues. In germline, CDR1 is SQVTM, CDR2 ANQGSEA. The J segment lost 7 bases and the V segment lost 6 bases, leaving 5 bases of the junction unmatched. This clonotype was counted a single time. The antigen remains undetermined. The origin of this receptor is an adult who was a healthcare worker with PCR-confirmed SARS-CoV-2 infection or an uninfected control (not recorded which). The chain links TRBV29-1 to TRBJ2-4; 11 nucleotides agree with TRBD2. The sample was whole blood. This chain's CDR3 is CSVEGLADNIQYF. For the CDR3, the DNA is TGCAGCGTGGAGGGACTAGCGGACAACATTCAGTACTTC.